Below are 30 T cell receptor beta chains sequenced from a single sample in a study of prognosis after radiotherapy for stage I lung cancer. TCR beta CDR3 amplification from genomic DNA was performed by two-round multiplex PCR. Amplification during the initial PCR round employed primers specific to each TRBV and TRBJ gene. Each CDR3 protein is one row after TCRdb ran MiXCR on the multiplex PCR reads. The table has 30,000 to 35,000 distinct CDR3 sequences, 40% to 50% seen once. The sample in question was PBMCs, obtained before or after stereotactic body radiation therapy (not recorded which). The source is a donor aged 50 or older with non-small cell lung cancer.

This chain uses TRBV6-2 or TRBV6-3 with TRBJ2-5, with a tentative D call TRBD2 (6 bases). Germline CDR1 MNHEY, CDR2 SVGEGT. The length of the CDR3 is 19 residues. V was clipped by 5 bases and J by 6 bases, with 31 bases between them. The CDR3 coding sequence is TGTGCCAGCAGTGAAGGTCGTAGGGGTGCGGGATCCTGCGTTAAGACCCAGTACTTC. Its protein product is CASSEGRRGAGSCVKTQYF.

A single count supports this clonotype. The DNA of the CDR3 is TGTGCTAGAAGTCTCCTTGACGAGCAGTACTTC. Its protein product is CARSLLDEQYF. The V gene is TRBV7-9, the J gene TRBJ2-7, with no clear D. The germline CDR1 and CDR2 sequences are SEHNR and FQNEAQ (reference sequence). The CDR3 consists of 11 residues.

On this clonotype itself: Given a far larger clone just one base away, this is likely a sequencing read error. This chain connects TRBV7-9 to TRBJ2-7, with 7 positions matching TRBD2. Trimming at V came to 3 bases and at J to 2 bases, leaving 7 bases not matched to a gene. The germline CDR1 and CDR2 sequences are SEHNR and FQNEAQ (reference sequence). The CDR3 sequence is 15 residues long. This CDR3 is CASSFTATSPYEQYF. The DNA for the CDR3 is TGTGCCAGCAGCTTCACCGCGACTAGCCCCTACGAGCAGTACTTC. Complete variable domain (other parts from reference TRBV7-9 and TRBJ2-7): DTGVSQNPRHKITKRGQNVTFRCDPISEHNRLYWYRQTLGQGPEFLTYFQNEAQLEKSRLLSDRFSAERPKGSFSTLEIQRTEQGDSAMYLCASSFTATSPYEQYFGPGTRLTVT.

This clonotype was counted ten times or more. This rearrangement joins TRBV11-1 to TRBJ1-2; maybe TRBD1 (5 bases). Germline assignment: CDR1 SGHAT and CDR2 FQDESV (reference sequence). V lost 2 bases and J lost 2, with 6 bases in between. The CDR3 is made up of 13 amino acids. The CDR3 here is CASSLSGNYGYTF. The CDR3 coding sequence is TGTGCCAGCAGCTTATCAGGGAACTATGGCTACACCTTC.

This clonotype was observed at least ten times. The J gene is TRBJ2-3, the V gene TRBV6-2 or TRBV6-3; TRBD1 agrees at 9 bases. J lost 3 bases, V lost 6 bases, and 13 bases had no gene match. CDR3 length equals 17 residues. CDR1 and CDR2 (germline): MNHEY, SVGEGT. The CDR3 DNA reads TGTGCCAGCAGACCAATGACAGGGGGGAGAATGACAGATACGCAGTATTTT. Its translation is CASRPMTGGRMTDTQYF.

This clonotype was seen repeatedly, ten times or more. The chain recombines TRBV12-3 or TRBV12-4 with TRBJ1-5; weak D call: TRBD1 (5 bases). CDR3 size: 17 residues. Trimming cost V 1 base and J 1 base, with 14 bases left between them. The CDR3 is CASSLGRPGRSNQPQHF. The CDR3, as DNA: TGTGCCAGCAGTTTAGGTAGGCCAGGGAGGAGCAATCAGCCCCAGCATTTT.

The CDR3 protein is CAIILNAYNEQFF. CDR3 nucleotides: TGTGCCATCATCTTAAATGCCTACAATGAGCAGTTCTTC. This chain links TRBV7-9 with TRBJ2-1; D not resolved. Looked up from germline, CDR1 is SEHNR and CDR2 is FQNEAQ (reference sequence). V gave up 10 bases and J gave up 2 bases, with 12 bases separating them. The CDR3 has 13 amino acids.

A word on this clonotype: The missing conserved phenylalanine or tryptophan at the end of this CDR3 makes a read error likely. The V call is TRBV30, the J call TRBJ1-1, with D tentatively TRBD1 (5 bases). Trimming shortened V by 2 bases and J by 5 bases, and 12 bases separated the two germline ends. Germline V gives CDR1 GTSNPN, CDR2 SVGIG (reference sequence). CDR3 length: 13 residues. CDR3 residues: CAWSHGGGTEAFS. The CDR3, as DNA: TGTGCCTGGAGTCACGGGGGGGGAACTGAAGCTTTCTCT.

This clonotype was counted ten times or more. The chain is built from TRBV7-2 and TRBJ2-7, with 11 bases that match TRBD2. The CDR3 runs to 15 residues. The germline CDR1 and CDR2 sequences are SGHTA and FQGNSA. V dropped 1 base and J dropped 3; count of bases not matched to a gene: 2. CDR3 sequence (DNA): TGTGCCAGCAGCTTAGTTCTAGCGGGGGGCTACGAGCAGTACTTC. Protein: CASSLVLAGGYEQYF.

Comment on this clonotype: Sequence at one end of the junction differs from germline and may be a read error. This CDR3 reads CSSSKWDRGETDTHYF. CDR3 in DNA: TGCAGTTCTAGCAAGTGGGACAGGGGGGAAACAGATACGCATTATTTT. V is TRBV20-1 and J is TRBJ2-3; 11 bases are a match to TRBD1. The CDR3 spans 16 residues. CDR1 DFQATT and CDR2 SNEGSKA come from the germline V gene (reference sequence).

Points on this clonotype: Germline and junction disagree at one end, which may indicate a read error. J is TRBJ2-1 and V is TRBV28; the match to TRBD2 covers 7 bases. The CDR3 totals 15 residues. Germline CDR1 MDHEN, CDR2 SYDVKM. As DNA, the CDR3 is TGTGCCGGCAGTTTAGCCGGGGAGGGGTGTTATGAGCAGTTCTTC. Protein product: CAGSLAGEGCYEQFF.

Many counts were recorded for this clonotype. The chain couples TRBV28 to TRBJ2-3; D may be TRBD2 (6 bases). CDR1 MDHEN and CDR2 SYDVKM come from the germline V gene. V was cut by 7 bases and J by 3 bases, with 17 bases left in between. CDR3 length: 15 amino acids. The CDR3 spells CASINGGMITDTQYF. The DNA of the CDR3 is TGTGCCAGCATCAACGGGGGTATGATAACAGATACGCAGTATTTT.

Comment on this clonotype: At one end the junction does not follow the germline gene, possibly because of a read error. This chain links TRBV5-1 with TRBJ2-1; maybe TRBD1 (6 bases). Looked up from germline, CDR1 is SGHRS and CDR2 is YFSETQ. The CDR3 length is 14 residues. The CDR3 region is CASSLVQGYNEQFF. The CDR3, as DNA: TGTGCCAGCAGCTTGGTACAGGGCTACAATGAGCAGTTCTTC.

This clonotype came up many times. The rearrangement joins TRBV6-2 or TRBV6-3 to TRBJ1-3, with D unclear. Trimming took off 6 bases at V and 3 bases at J, with 6 bases between the two ends. The CDR3 loop spans 12 amino acids. Per germline, CDR1 MNHEY and CDR2 SVGEGT. The CDR3 nucleotides are TGTGCCAGCAGAGGGTTTGGAAACACCATATATTTT. Translation gives CASRGFGNTIYF.

By share of the sample, this clonotype is medium-sized. The chain uses TRBV7-3 and TRBJ2-2; 11 bases are shared with TRBD2. Trimming took 5 bases from V and 4 from J; bases not matched to a gene: 9. Germline V lookup: CDR1 SGHTA, CDR2 FQGTGA. The CDR3 has 17 amino acids. The CDR3 reads CASSPGASGRFTGELFF. CDR3 bases: TGTGCCAGCAGCCCGGGGGCTAGCGGGAGGTTCACCGGGGAGCTGTTTTTT.

This clonotype appeared many times. In DNA, the CDR3 is TGTGCCACCAGTCTCGGGACAGGGGGTGGGGCTGAGCAGTTCTTC. This gives the protein CATSLGTGGGAEQFF. The chain recombines TRBV24-1 with TRBJ2-1, with 11 bases fitting TRBD1. The germline CDR1 and CDR2 sequences are KGHDR and SFDVKD. Trimming at V came to 6 bases and at J to 9 bases, leaving 9 bases not matched to a gene. The CDR3 sequence is 15 residues long.

The sample holds one count of this clonotype. One end of the junction varies from germline; a read error may be responsible. J is TRBJ1-2 and V is TRBV6-2 or TRBV6-3; no definite D call. Germline-derived CDR1 and CDR2 are MNHEY and SVGEGT. The CDR3 length is 12 residues. The CDR3 spells CASSEDNYGYTF. As DNA, the CDR3 is TGTGCCAGCAGTGAAGATAACTATGGCTACACATTC.

This clonotype has at least ten counts. This rearrangement joins TRBV28 to TRBJ1-5; a weak D match, TRBD1 (6 bases). Germline loops: CDR1 MDHEN, CDR2 SYDVKM. This CDR3 contains 14 residues. The V end was cut by 3 bases, the J end by 7 bases, with 13 bases between. The CDR3 region has the DNA TGTGCCAGCAGTTTTGGGGGGCGAGTACAGCCCCAGCATTTT. Protein: CASSFGGRVQPQHF.

V usage is TRBV30 and J usage is TRBJ1-4, with D possibly matching TRBD1 (6 bases). V lost 4 bases and J lost 7, with 16 bases in between. The CDR3 is 14 amino acids. Germline V gives CDR1 GTSNPN, CDR2 SVGIG (reference sequence). CDR3 sequence: CAWTPRKGGEKLFF. CDR3 nucleotide sequence: TGTGCCTGGACCCCAAGGAAGGGGGGTGAAAAACTGTTTTTT.

At least ten counts were recorded for this clonotype. The chain links TRBV6-5 to TRBJ1-1; the D gene is possibly TRBD1 (5 bases). The CDR3 is made up of 16 amino acids. Trimming left V 2 bases short and J 1 base short, with 14 bases between. The V gene's germline CDR1 is MNHEY and CDR2 SVGAGI. CDR3 sequence reads: CASSYAGRGPNTEAFF. The CDR3 coding sequence is TGTGCCAGCAGTTACGCTGGTAGGGGACCGAACACTGAAGCTTTCTTT.

This clonotype was found once. V usage is TRBV24-1 and J usage is TRBJ1-2; a weak D match, TRBD1 (6 bases). Germline CDR1 is KGHDR and CDR2 is SFDVKD. V was cut by 0 bases and J by 10 bases, with 20 bases left in between. CDR3 size: 16 residues. In DNA form, the CDR3 reads TGTGCCACCAGTGATTTGGGGGCACAGGGTATGGCGGTCTACACCTTC. Translating gives CATSDLGAQGMAVYTF.

This clonotype appeared a single time. This chain uses TRBV6-2 or TRBV6-3 with TRBJ1-1; 7 bases fit TRBD1. Trimming cost V 5 bases and J 3 bases; bases outside gene matches: 6. CDR1 MNHEY and CDR2 SVGEGT come from the germline V gene. This CDR3 is 14 amino acids long. CDR3: CASSGRGRDTEAFF. In nucleotides, the CDR3 is TGTGCCAGCAGTGGGAGGGGGCGGGACACTGAAGCTTTCTTT.

Concerning this clonotype itself: A far larger clone lies a single base away; this is likely a read error. This chain joins TRBV30 and TRBJ2-1; D call uncertain. The germline V and J ends were trimmed by 1 base and 13 bases, with 14 bases remaining between them. This CDR3 spans 12 amino acids. Germline V lookup: CDR1 GTSNPN, CDR2 SVGIG (reference sequence). CDR3 sequence (DNA): TGTGCCTGGAGTGGGCCCCAAGAGACCCAGTTCTTC. Protein sequence: CAWSGPQETQFF.

This clonotype was seen many times. The chain joins TRBV30 to TRBJ1-1, with TRBD1 matching over 8 bases. Germline CDR1 reads GTSNPN; CDR2 reads SVGIG (reference sequence). Trimming took 2 bases from V and 1 from J; bases not matched to a gene: 9. CDR3 size: 16 residues. The CDR3 protein is CAWSPGRDRPNTEAFF. CDR3 sequence (DNA): TGTGCCTGGAGTCCCGGTCGGGACAGGCCGAACACTGAAGCTTTCTTT.

This chain links TRBV2 with TRBJ2-1, with 8 bases identical to TRBD2. There are 14 residues in the CDR3. After removal of 7 bases from V and 6 bases from J, the junction contained 8 bases not matched to a gene. The germline V gene encodes CDR1 SNHLY and CDR2 FYNNEI. DNA of the CDR3: TGTGCCAGCATGGGTTTAGCGGGAAGCAATGAGCAGTTCTTC. This codes for CASMGLAGSNEQFF.

The chain combines TRBV11-3 with TRBJ2-1; D is possibly TRBD1 (6 bases). Between the trimmed V and J ends, which lost 1 base and 8 bases, there was a span of 18 bases. This CDR3 has 16 amino acids. Germline-derived CDR1 and CDR2 are SGHNT and YENEEA. The CDR3 nucleotides are TGTGCCAGCAGCTTAGCTCTGGCAGGGGCCGGCTATGAGCAGTTCTTC. Translating gives CASSLALAGAGYEQFF.

In the case of this clonotype: Since a far larger clone is one base different, this is likely a read error. The chain links TRBV6-8 to TRBJ2-6; no definite D call. V lost 4 bases and J 4 bases, leaving 11 bases between the germline ends. Looked up from germline, CDR1 is MNHGY and CDR2 is SAAAGT. The CDR3 covers 15 residues. In DNA form, the CDR3 reads TGTGCCAGCAGTTCCCAGGTTGGGGGGGCCAACGTCCTGACTTTC. Its protein product is CASSSQVGGANVLTF.

This clonotype was detected ten times or more. This chain joins TRBV20-1 and TRBJ2-7; perhaps TRBD1 as D (7 bases). CDR1 and CDR2 from the germline V gene are DFQATT and SNEGSKA (reference sequence). The CDR3 totals 15 residues. V was shortened by 2 bases and J by 4 bases, with 18 bases between the two germline ends. The DNA for the CDR3 is TGCAGTGCTAGAAGGGGGCGGGACGGTCGATACGAGCAGTACTTC. This encodes CSARRGRDGRYEQYF.

At least ten counts were recorded for this clonotype. The chain recombines TRBV19 with TRBJ2-7; no firm D call. This CDR3 contains 13 residues. The V end lost 3 bases, the J end lost 4 bases, and 10 bases lay between the germline ends. CDR1 LNHDA and CDR2 SQIVND come from the germline V gene (reference sequence). CDR3 protein: CASSIRAEYEQYF. CDR3 bases: TGTGCCAGTAGTATTCGGGCAGAATACGAGCAGTACTTC.

This clonotype showed up many times. V and J are TRBV20-1 and TRBJ1-1; D is uncertain. The CDR3 consists of 14 residues. In germline, CDR1 is DFQATT, CDR2 SNEGSKA (reference sequence). V was clipped by 3 bases and J by 1 base, with 12 bases between them. CDR3 coding DNA: TGCAGTGCTAGTAGGGCGGTAACGAACACTGAAGCTTTCTTT. Its translation: CSASRAVTNTEAFF.